The 26 T cell receptor beta chains given below trace back to one sample, sequenced in a study of cytomegalovirus exposure and HLA in healthy donors. The PCR had 60 Vbeta and 13 Jbeta primers. Clones were sequenced by immunoSEQ multiplex PCR, and TCRdb holds only the in-frame ones, with some missing. This table holds under 150,000 clones. Sequencing was performed on PBMCs. Receptors originate from a man aged 40-50 years in good health and CMV-seronegative.

The chain links TRBV5-4 to TRBJ1-3, with 12 bases lining up with TRBD1. The CDR3 has 17 residues. Germline assignment: CDR1 SGHNT and CDR2 YYREEE (reference sequence). The junction had 6 bases not matched to a gene; V was cut back by 1 base and J by 4 bases. CDR3 sequence (DNA): TGTGCCAGCAGCTTGCCGGGACAGGGGGCGATCGGAAACACCATATATTTT. It codes for CASSLPGQGAIGNTIYF.

V gene TRBV4-2 combines with J gene TRBJ2-3, with a possible D match to TRBD1 (6 bases). Trimming cost V 0 bases and J 3 bases, with 16 bases left between them. The germline CDR1 and CDR2 sequences are LGHNA and YNFKEQ. The CDR3 spans 17 residues. DNA for the CDR3: TGTGCCAGCAGCCAAGATTCGGACAGTAGGACGACAGATACGCAGTATTTT. It encodes CASSQDSDSRTTDTQYF.

The J gene is TRBJ1-2, the V gene TRBV4-3, with 7 bases matching TRBD1. Germline V gives CDR1 LGHNA, CDR2 YSLEER. V gave up 0 bases and J gave up 7 bases; unmatched junction bases: 8. The CDR3 sequence is 15 residues long. The CDR3, as DNA: TGCGCCAGCAGCCAAGAATTAGGCCAGGGGGGTGGCTACACCTTC. This codes for CASSQELGQGGGYTF.

V is TRBV4-1 and J is TRBJ2-1, with 12 bases lining up with TRBD2. This CDR3 is 14 amino acids long. Germline CDR1 is MGHRA and CDR2 is YSYEKL. V shed 7 bases and J 6 bases; nucleotides not matched to a gene: 4. The CDR3 DNA follows: TGCGCCAGCACGCGGACTAGCGGGGTCAATGAGCAGTTCTTC. Residues: CASTRTSGVNEQFF.

The V call is TRBV5-4, the J call TRBJ2-7; maybe TRBD2 (5 bases). V lost 0 bases, J lost 1 base, and 8 bases lay in between. The CDR3 has 14 residues. Germline CDR1 reads SGHNT; CDR2 reads YYREEE (reference sequence). The DNA for the CDR3 is TGTGCCAGCAGCTTGGGCCGGGGTTCCTACGAGCAGTACTTC. Its translation is CASSLGRGSYEQYF.

V gene TRBV5-6 combines with J gene TRBJ2-3, with TRBD1 matching over 9 bases. The V gene's germline CDR1 is SGHDT and CDR2 YYEEEE. The CDR3 extends over 16 amino acids. Trimming at V came to 4 bases and at J to 0 bases, leaving 6 bases not matched to a gene. The CDR3, as DNA: TGTGCCAGCAGCACAGGACAGGGGAAGAGCACAGATACGCAGTATTTT. Translated: CASSTGQGKSTDTQYF.

The chain recombines TRBV5-4 with TRBJ2-5, with D perhaps matching TRBD2 (6 bases). The CDR3 length is 13 residues. V lost 5 bases and J 5 bases, leaving 13 bases between the germline ends. CDR1 and CDR2 from the germline V gene are SGHNT and YYREEE (reference sequence). The CDR3 DNA sequence: TGTGCCAGCAGGGGGGGAGGATCTGAGACCCAGTACTTC. Encoded protein: CASRGGGSETQYF.

The V gene is TRBV7-3, the J gene TRBJ2-2; the D is unclear. Germline CDR1 reads SGHTA; CDR2 reads FQGTGA. The CDR3 consists of 14 residues. Trimming stripped 4 bases from V and 1 base from J, with 7 bases between. The CDR3 loop reads CASSSLVNTGELFF. As DNA, the CDR3 is TGTGCCAGCAGCTCACTGGTGAACACCGGGGAGCTGTTTTTT.

The chain carries TRBV25-1 and TRBJ2-1; the D gene is possibly TRBD1 (5 bases). Germline CDR1 and CDR2: MGHDK and SYGVNS. V dropped 4 bases and J dropped 1 base, with 14 bases sitting between them. The CDR3 length is 16 residues. Written as DNA, the CDR3 is TGTGCCAGCAGTGTTCCAGGGTATGATTCCTACAATGAGCAGTTCTTC. Translated, it gives CASSVPGYDSYNEQFF. The full variable domain, rest sourced from reference TRBV25-1 and TRBJ2-1, is EADIYQTPRYLVIGTGKKITLECSQTMGHDKMYWYQQDPGMELHLIHYSYGVNSTEKGDLSSESTVSRIRTEHFPLTLESARPSHTSQYLCASSVPGYDSYNEQFFGPGTRLTVL.

V and J are TRBV9 and TRBJ1-3, with a tentative D call TRBD1 (5 bases). The CDR3 totals 16 residues. Germline values: CDR1 SGDLS, CDR2 YYNGEE. Trimming took off 0 bases at V and 4 bases at J, with 14 bases between the two ends. This CDR3 reads CASSVGAGTDGNTIYF. The DNA of the CDR3 is TGTGCCAGCAGCGTAGGGGCCGGGACTGACGGAAACACCATATATTTT.

CDR3 amino acids: CASSRRQNIGTGELFF. The CDR3 nucleotides read TGTGCCAGTAGTAGGAGGCAGAATATAGGCACCGGGGAGCTGTTTTTT. The chain joins TRBV19 to TRBJ2-2, with D possibly being TRBD2 (5 bases). The germline V and J ends were trimmed by 4 bases and 4 bases, with 16 bases remaining between them. CDR1 is LNHDA and CDR2 is SQIVND in the germline V gene (reference sequence). There are 16 residues in the CDR3.

The chain is built from TRBV4-3 and TRBJ2-7; 12 bases align to TRBD1. Germline CDR1 is LGHNA and CDR2 is YSLEER. V shed 0 bases and J 4 bases; nucleotides not matched to a gene: 10. The CDR3 covers 18 residues. For the CDR3, the DNA is TGCGCCAGCAGCCAAGAGGGGATGGGACAGGGGGCGCGGTACGAGCAGTACTTC. Its protein is CASSQEGMGQGARYEQYF.

V and J are TRBV28 and TRBJ1-1, with D possibly being TRBD1 (5 bases). V lost 6 bases and J lost 7, with 9 bases in between. The CDR3 runs 11 residues. Germline lookup yields CDR1 MDHEN and CDR2 SYDVKM. The CDR3 nucleotides are TGTGCCAGCAGACTCGACAGTGAAGCTTTCTTT. Protein sequence: CASRLDSEAFF.

The CDR3 DNA is TGTGCCAGCAGCCCCTTCACAGATACGCAGTATTTT. Amino acids: CASSPFTDTQYF. This sequence joins TRBV13 and TRBJ2-3; D not certain. Trimming pared 5 bases from V and 2 bases from J, leaving 5 bases between. Germline lookup yields CDR1 PRHDT and CDR2 FYEKMQ (reference sequence). This CDR3 comprises 12 residues.

V gene TRBV7-2 combines with J gene TRBJ1-6; TRBD1 matches at 8 bases. V gave up 6 bases and J gave up 8 bases; unmatched junction bases: 21. The CDR3 covers 19 residues. Per the germline V gene, CDR1 is SGHTA and CDR2 is FQGNSA. The CDR3 DNA sequence: TGTGCCAGCAGTCCTCTCCCCGGGACAGGCTATAGCGGGTATTCACCCCTCCACTTT. This gives the protein CASSPLPGTGYSGYSPLHF.

The chain has TRBV19 and TRBJ2-7; tentative D call: TRBD1 (5 bases). With 2 bases removed from V and 5 bases from J, the gap between germline ends came to 13 bases. This CDR3 region has 14 residues. The germline V gene encodes CDR1 LNHDA and CDR2 SQIVND (reference sequence). CDR3 amino acids: CASSISRRADEQYF. The CDR3 DNA reads as TGTGCCAGTAGTATATCCCGCAGGGCCGACGAGCAGTACTTC. The full variable domain, with the rest looked up from reference TRBV19 and TRBJ2-7, is DGGITQSPKYLFRKEGQNVTLSCEQNLNHDAMYWYRQDPGQGLRLIYYSQIVNDFQKGDIAEGYSVSREKKESFPLTVTSAQKNPTAFYLCASSISRRADEQYFGPGTRLTVT.

This sequence joins TRBV28 and TRBJ2-7; TRBD2 is a possible D gene (6 bases). The CDR3 has 15 residues. Germline values: CDR1 MDHEN, CDR2 SYDVKM. The V gene lost 2 bases and the J gene lost 2 bases, with 13 bases spanning the gap. The CDR3 DNA reads as TGTGCCAGCAGTTTAAACGGGGGTACTCCCTACGAGCAGTACTTC. As protein: CASSLNGGTPYEQYF.

The chain is built from TRBV29-1 and TRBJ2-7; 7 bases are a match to TRBD1. J gave up 4 bases and V 4 bases, and 7 bases lay outside the gene matches. Germline V CDR1 and CDR2: SQVTM, ANQGSEA. This CDR3 has 13 amino acids. Here the CDR3 DNA reads TGCAGCGTTGTTCGGACAGGAGCTTACGAGCAGTACTTC. Encoded protein: CSVVRTGAYEQYF.

CDR3 in DNA: TGTGCCAGCAGCGTCACCCCCGGGGGTGCCTACGAGCAGTACTTC. Its translation: CASSVTPGGAYEQYF. The rearrangement links TRBV5-4 to TRBJ2-7, with a weak D call TRBD2 (6 bases). The CDR3 contains 15 residues. Between the trimmed V and J ends, which lost 4 bases and 2 bases, there was a span of 16 bases. Per germline, CDR1 SGHNT and CDR2 YYREEE (reference sequence).

The chain couples TRBV5-3 to TRBJ2-7, with 10 bases fitting TRBD1. TRBV5-3 falls under the ORF class, with uncertain function. V was clipped by 4 bases and J by 5 bases; unmatched bases: 9. The CDR3 loop spans 15 amino acids. The CDR3 region is CARSIPRDRGHEQYF. In DNA, the CDR3 is TGTGCCAGAAGCATACCAAGGGACAGGGGCCACGAGCAGTACTTC.

The chain recombines TRBV5-8 with TRBJ1-6; D ambiguous. The CDR3 is made up of 16 amino acids. In germline, CDR1 is SGHTS, CDR2 YDEGEE. V was shortened by 2 bases and J by 0 bases, with 9 bases between the two germline ends. The DNA for the CDR3 is TGTGCCAGCAGCTTAGACTTGAGCTCCTATAATTCACCCCTCCACTTT. This codes for CASSLDLSSYNSPLHF.

This chain connects TRBV5-1 to TRBJ1-6, with TRBD1 identical over 7 bases. The ends lost 4 bases at V and 3 bases at J; junction bases unmatched: 7. Germline CDR1 is SGHRS and CDR2 is YFSETQ. This CDR3 contains 16 residues. In DNA form, the CDR3 reads TGCGCCAGCAGCCCAACGGGACAGAGCTATAATTCACCCCTCCACTTT. This codes for CASSPTGQSYNSPLHF.

The genes are TRBV5-1 and TRBJ2-2, with no clear D. Germline values: CDR1 SGHRS, CDR2 YFSETQ. The CDR3 has 13 residues. Trimming pared 2 bases from V and 7 bases from J, leaving 9 bases between. CDR3 in amino acids: CASSFHSLGELFF. In DNA form, the CDR3 reads TGCGCCAGCAGCTTTCACTCCCTCGGGGAGCTGTTTTTT. Using reference TRBV5-1 and TRBJ2-2 for the parts outside the CDR3, the full variable domain is KAGVTQTPRYLIKTRGQQVTLSCSPISGHRSVSWYQQTPGQGLQFLFEYFSETQRNKGNFPGRFSGRQFSNSRSEMNVSTLELGDSALYLCASSFHSLGELFFGEGSRLTVL.

The chain couples TRBV9 to TRBJ2-3; 8 bases match TRBD2. The germline gives CDR1 SGDLS, CDR2 YYNGEE. The ends lost 4 bases at V and 6 bases at J; junction bases unmatched: 13. The CDR3 length is 16 residues. The CDR3 DNA sequence: TGTGCCAGCAGCCGCGACTATGCGGGGGGTAGCGATACGCAGTATTTT. Residues: CASSRDYAGGSDTQYF.

The J gene is TRBJ2-1, the V gene TRBV19; TRBD1 matches at 10 bases. The CDR3 has 15 residues. The V and J ends lost 5 bases and 4 bases, in that order; junction bases with no gene match: 5. Germline assignment: CDR1 LNHDA and CDR2 SQIVND (reference sequence). The CDR3 loop reads CASSLGTGAYNEQFF. The CDR3 coding sequence is TGTGCCAGTAGTCTGGGGACAGGGGCGTACAATGAGCAGTTCTTC.

The genes are TRBV7-2 and TRBJ2-7; 8 nucleotides line up with TRBD2. The germline gives CDR1 SGHTA, CDR2 FQGNSA. V was clipped by 10 bases and J by 2 bases; unmatched bases: 13. The CDR3 loop spans 15 amino acids. CDR3 sequence (DNA): TGTGCCACCACCGCACGGGGGGGGCGCGCCTACGAGCAGTACTTC. Its protein is CATTARGGRAYEQYF.